Listed below are T cell receptor beta chains from one sample, sequenced in a study of immune evolution from preneoplasia to lung adenocarcinoma. The assay was immunoSEQ multiplex PCR, and TCRdb's table has in-frame clones only and misses some. Of roughly 28,000 clones listed, about three quarters are singletons. Sequencing was performed on FFPE invasive lung adenocarcinoma tissue. Source of these receptors: a person in their 60s with invasive lung adenocarcinoma. Some clones in this sample may be carry-over from other donors' samples. Both conserved end residues are part of each CDR3. Each record gives: J gene, D gene, V gene, clone size, CDR3 DNA, CDR3 protein. The D gene is left open where the match is weak. For some rows the clone size is stated as once, few or many, or as a class when expanded; others skip it.

J gene: TRBJ2-7
D gene: TRBD1
V gene: TRBV11-3
clone size: once
CDR3 DNA: TGTGCCAGCAGCTTAGCGGGACAGGGAAGGTACGAGCAGTACTTC
CDR3 protein: CASSLAGQGRYEQYF

J gene: TRBJ2-2
D gene: TRBD1
V gene: TRBV7-9
clone size: once
CDR3 DNA: TGTGCCAGCAGCTTAGGCTACAGGGGAAAGGCCGGGGAGCTGTTTTTT
CDR3 protein: CASSLGYRGKAGELFF

J gene: TRBJ2-7
D gene: TRBD2
V gene: TRBV18
clone size: few
CDR3 DNA: TGTGCCAGCTCACCCAAAAGGACTAGCGAGCAGTACTTC
CDR3 protein: CASSPKRTSEQYF

J gene: TRBJ1-5
D gene: -
V gene: TRBV28
clone size: once
CDR3 DNA: TGTGCCAGCAGCACCGACCAGGGGTTGCCCCAGCATTTT
CDR3 protein: CASSTDQGLPQHF

J gene: TRBJ2-4
D gene: -
V gene: TRBV27
clone size: once
CDR3 DNA: TGTGCCAGCAGCTGGACATTCGGAAACATTCAGTACTTC
CDR3 protein: CASSWTFGNIQYF

J gene: TRBJ1-2
D gene: -
V gene: TRBV5-1
clone size: -
CDR3 DNA: TGCGCCAGCAGCCCGTCGGGGCAGAGTAATGGCTACACCTTC
CDR3 protein: CASSPSGQSNGYTF

J gene: TRBJ2-6
D gene: -
V gene: TRBV21-1
clone size: -
CDR3 DNA: TGTGCCAGCAGCATTAAAAGGGGGCGGGAGGAGCCACGTTCTGGGGCCAACGTCCTGACTTTC
CDR3 protein: CASSIKRGREEPRSGANVLTF

J gene: TRBJ2-5
D gene: TRBD2
V gene: TRBV25-1
clone size: -
CDR3 DNA: TGTGCCAGCAGTAAACGACTAGCGGGACAAGAGACCCAGTACTTC
CDR3 protein: CASSKRLAGQETQYF

J gene: TRBJ2-4
D gene: -
V gene: TRBV19
clone size: -
CDR3 DNA: TGTGCCAGTAGTTACGGGGGTATTGACATTCAGTACTTC
CDR3 protein: CASSYGGIDIQYF

J gene: TRBJ1-2
D gene: TRBD1
V gene: TRBV11-3
clone size: -
CDR3 DNA: TGTGCCAGCAGCTCGTCAGGGACAGGAGTTTTAGGCTACACCTTC
CDR3 protein: CASSSSGTGVLGYTF

J gene: TRBJ2-7
D gene: TRBD1
V gene: TRBV11-3
clone size: -
CDR3 DNA: TGTGCCAGCAGCTTGGGGGACAGGGGGCCTCAGTACGAGCAGTACTTC
CDR3 protein: CASSLGDRGPQYEQYF

J gene: TRBJ1-3
D gene: -
V gene: TRBV7-9
clone size: large
CDR3 DNA: TGTGCCAGCAGCTTAGTTCAAGGGGTGCTTGGAAACACCATATATTTT
CDR3 protein: CASSLVQGVLGNTIYF

J gene: TRBJ1-5
D gene: -
V gene: TRBV7-2
clone size: once
CDR3 DNA: TGTGCCAGCAGCGTCGCACTAGATCCCCAGCATTTT
CDR3 protein: CASSVALDPQHF

J gene: TRBJ2-7
D gene: -
V gene: TRBV28
clone size: -
CDR3 DNA: TGTGCCAGCAAAGAGGAGCCGACAACCCTCTACGAGCAGTACTTC
CDR3 protein: CASKEEPTTLYEQYF

J gene: TRBJ2-2
D gene: -
V gene: TRBV6-5
clone size: once
CDR3 DNA: TGTGCCAGCAGTTACGAGGGTCCCCCCGGGGAGCTGTTTTTT
CDR3 protein: CASSYEGPPGELFF